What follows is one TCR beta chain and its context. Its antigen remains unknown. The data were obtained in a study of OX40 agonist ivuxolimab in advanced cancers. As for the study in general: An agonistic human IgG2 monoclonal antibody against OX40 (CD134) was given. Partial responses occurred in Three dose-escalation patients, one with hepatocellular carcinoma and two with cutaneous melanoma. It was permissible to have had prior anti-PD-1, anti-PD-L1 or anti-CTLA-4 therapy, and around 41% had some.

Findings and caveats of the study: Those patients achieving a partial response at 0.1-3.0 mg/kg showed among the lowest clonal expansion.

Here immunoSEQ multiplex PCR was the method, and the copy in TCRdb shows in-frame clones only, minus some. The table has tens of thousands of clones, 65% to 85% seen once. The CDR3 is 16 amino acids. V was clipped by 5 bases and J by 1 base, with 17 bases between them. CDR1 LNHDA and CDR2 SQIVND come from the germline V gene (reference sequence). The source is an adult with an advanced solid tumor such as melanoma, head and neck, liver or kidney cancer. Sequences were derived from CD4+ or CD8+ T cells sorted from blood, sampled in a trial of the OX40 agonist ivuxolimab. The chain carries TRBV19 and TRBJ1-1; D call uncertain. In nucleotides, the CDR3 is TGTGCCAGTAGTCCCCTTTTCACAAGAGGGAACACTGAAGCTTTCTTT. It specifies CASSPLFTRGNTEAFF.